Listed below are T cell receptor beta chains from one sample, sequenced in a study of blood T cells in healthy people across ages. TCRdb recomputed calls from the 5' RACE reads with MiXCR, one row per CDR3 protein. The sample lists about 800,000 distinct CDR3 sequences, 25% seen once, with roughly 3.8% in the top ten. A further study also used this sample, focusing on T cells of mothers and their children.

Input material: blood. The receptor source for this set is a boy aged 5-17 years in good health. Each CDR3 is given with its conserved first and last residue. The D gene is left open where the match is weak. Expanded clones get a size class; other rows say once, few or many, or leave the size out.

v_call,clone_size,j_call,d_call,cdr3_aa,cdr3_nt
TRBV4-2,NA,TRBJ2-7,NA,CASSQFGGNYEQYF,TGTGCCAGCAGCCAGTTTGGGGGGAACTACGAGCAGTACTTC
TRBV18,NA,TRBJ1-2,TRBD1,CASSPLRDRVGYTF,TGTGCCAGCTCACCACTGCGGGACAGGGTTGGCTACACCTTC
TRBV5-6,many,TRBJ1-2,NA,CASSLAQGYGYTF,TGTGCCAGCAGCTTGGCCCAAGGCTATGGCTACACCTTC
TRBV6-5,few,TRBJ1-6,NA,CASSYSAAMDSPLHF,TGTGCCAGCAGTTACTCCGCAGCAATGGATTCACCCCTCCACTTT
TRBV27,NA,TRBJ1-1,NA,CASSPKAGSDAEAFF,TGTGCCAGCAGTCCCAAAGCCGGATCAGACGCTGAAGCTTTCTTT
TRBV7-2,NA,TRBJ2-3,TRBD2,CASSPRTSGSNTQYF,TGTGCCAGCAGCCCACGGACTAGCGGGAGCAATACGCAGTATTTT
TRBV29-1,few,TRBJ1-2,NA,CSVVADADYTF,TGCAGCGTTGTGGCGGACGCCGACTACACCTTC
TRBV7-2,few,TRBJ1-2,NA,CASSLHPTVDSGTKGYTF,TGTGCCAGCAGCTTACACCCGACCGTGGATTCAGGGACAAAAGGCTACACCTTC
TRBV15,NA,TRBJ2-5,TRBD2,CATSRTPGGQQETQYF,TGTGCCACCAGCAGGACACCGGGGGGGCAACAAGAGACCCAGTACTTC
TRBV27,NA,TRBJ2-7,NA,CASSLWDRYEQYF,TGTGCCAGCAGTCTGTGGGATCGGTACGAGCAGTACTTC
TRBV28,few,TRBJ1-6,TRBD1,CASSRDRGSPLHF,TGTGCCAGCAGTAGAGACAGGGGCTCACCCCTCCACTTT
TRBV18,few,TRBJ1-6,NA,CASSLDRNSPLHF,TGTGCCAGCTCCCTAGACAGGAATTCACCCCTCCACTTT
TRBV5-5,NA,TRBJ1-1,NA,CASSLKQRNTEVFF,TGTGCCAGCAGCTTGAAACAGAGGAACACTGAAGTTTTCTTT
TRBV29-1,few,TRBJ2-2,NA,CSVNPGTNTGELFF,TGCAGCGTCAACCCAGGGACAAACACCGGGGAGCTGTTTTTT
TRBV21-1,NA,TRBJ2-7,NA,CASRKGRRHLYEQYF,TGTGCCAGCAGGAAAGGCCGCCGACATCTCTACGAGCAGTACTTC
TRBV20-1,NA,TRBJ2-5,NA,CSAPWQQETQYF,TGCAGTGCCCCTTGGCAGCAAGAGACCCAGTACTTC
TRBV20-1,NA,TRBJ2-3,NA,CSAALEGVNTDTQYF,TGCAGTGCTGCCCTTGAGGGGGTAAACACAGATACGCAGTATTTT
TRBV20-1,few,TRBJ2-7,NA,CSAGSRDKVSYEQYF,TGCAGTGCTGGGTCCCGGGACAAGGTCTCCTACGAGCAGTACTTC
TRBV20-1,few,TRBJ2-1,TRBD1,CSASKVGTGTRNEQFF,TGCAGTGCTAGTAAAGTCGGGACAGGCACAAGGAATGAGCAGTTCTTC
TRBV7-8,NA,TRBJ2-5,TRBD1,CASSSGQGETQCF,TGTGCCAGCAGCTCAGGACAGGGAGAGACCCAGTGCTTC
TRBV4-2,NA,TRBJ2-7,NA,CASSPRGLGDEQYF,TGTGCCAGCAGCCCGCGCGGATTGGGGGACGAGCAGTACTTC
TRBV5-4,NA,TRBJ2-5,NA,CASSFVDLQETQYF,TGTGCCAGCAGCTTTGTTGACCTACAAGAGACCCAGTACTTC
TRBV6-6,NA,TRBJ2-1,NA,CASRDGGSYNEQFF,TGTGCCAGCAGGGACGGTGGGAGCTACAATGAGCAGTTCTTC
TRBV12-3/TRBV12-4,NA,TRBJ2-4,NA,CATVRDGDAGYIQYF,TGTGCCACCGTCCGGGATGGGGACGCAGGGTACATTCAGTACTTC
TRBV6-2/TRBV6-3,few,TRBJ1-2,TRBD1,CASRTGANGYTF,TGTGCCAGCCGGACAGGAGCTAATGGCTACACCTTC
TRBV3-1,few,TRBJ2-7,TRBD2,CASSQDTSGIYEQYF,TGTGCCAGCAGCCAAGATACTAGCGGGATCTACGAGCAGTACTTC
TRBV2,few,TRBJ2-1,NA,CASSPDSPSYNEQFF,TGTGCCAGCAGTCCGGACTCCCCGTCCTACAATGAGCAGTTCTTC
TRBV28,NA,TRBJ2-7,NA,CASTPGALGSGEQYF,TGTGCCAGCACTCCAGGGGCTTTGGGTTCGGGCGAGCAGTACTTC